These 2 T cell receptor beta chains share one sample of origin, sequenced in a study of brain T cells in children with intractable seizures. The assay was immunoSEQ multiplex PCR, and TCRdb's table has in-frame clones only and misses some. The sample has hundreds of thousands of clones, nearly 95% seen once. Time point defined: blood from clinic visit 5 months post-surgery; TSC patient then seizure free. This material consisted of peripheral blood, taken 4 to 5 months after surgery. The receptor source for this set is a boy younger than two with tuberous sclerosis and intractable seizures.

The chain joins TRBV30 to TRBJ1-3; D ambiguous. The CDR3 totals 11 residues. Trimming stripped 2 bases from V and 4 bases from J, with 3 bases between. Germline V CDR1 and CDR2: GTSNPN, SVGIG (reference sequence). The CDR3 bases are TGTGCCTGGAGTCCAGGAAACACCATATATTTT. Encoded protein: CAWSPGNTIYF.

The chain carries TRBV3-1 (or the pseudogene TRBV3-2) and TRBJ1-2, with 9 bases matching TRBD1. The germline gives CDR1 LGHDT, CDR2 YNNKEL (reference sequence). The CDR3 extends over 19 amino acids. V lost 0 bases to trimming and J lost 0 bases; unmatched junction nucleotides: 11. CDR3 residues: CASSQDPARDRVPNYGYTF. CDR3 bases: TGTGCCAGCAGCCAAGATCCCGCCCGGGACAGGGTTCCTAACTATGGCTACACCTTC.